This T cell receptor beta chain appears in the sequencing data of a study of cytomegalovirus exposure and HLA in healthy donors. Study-wide results and caveats: In a later analysis, at a false discovery rate of 0.05, under 20,000 TCR beta sequences were associated with HLA alleles. In terms of immune exposure information, only CMV serostatus was available.

Note on this clone: Antigen specificity is unknown.

Primers included in the PCR were 60 Vbeta and 13 Jbeta primers. Sequencing used immunoSEQ multiplex PCR; TCRdb keeps in-frame clones, though not all of them. The sample yields 170,000 or so clones, 70% to 80% seen once. The donors gave bone marrow, and they were healthy. These donors counted as nominally healthy when sampled, but unrecorded immune exposures were likely. The CDR3 totals 19 residues. The sequencing sample was made of PBMCs. The sequence derives from a young woman in good health and CMV-seropositive. The chain links TRBV21-1 to TRBJ2-5; the tabulated D call, TRBD1, remains unverified against the DNA. TRBV21-1 is a documented pseudogene. CDR3 sequence: CASSKDQGHTLTQKETQYF. CDR3 DNA: TGTGCCAGCAGCAAGGATCAGGGCCATACACTGACTCAGAAAGAGACCCAGTACTTC.